A single sample is the source of the 28 T cell receptor beta chains below, sequenced in a study of blood T cell repertoires in COVID-19. The method was immunoSEQ multiplex PCR; TCRdb's version includes in-frame clones alone and lacks a portion of them. The data hold around 250,000 clones, with about 90% observed a single time. The sequenced sample consisted of peripheral blood. These receptors came from an older woman with COVID-19, enrolled during active disease.

The CDR3 loop is CASSQGTGNTGELFF. CDR3 coding DNA: TGCGCCAGCAGCCAAGGTACAGGGAACACCGGGGAGCTGTTTTTT. The chain joins TRBV4-1 to TRBJ2-2; maybe TRBD1 (5 bases). The CDR3 extends over 15 amino acids. V lost 1 base, J lost 1 base, and 7 bases lay in between. Looked up from germline, CDR1 is MGHRA and CDR2 is YSYEKL.

The chain combines TRBV7-2 with TRBJ2-1; TRBD2 matches at 8 bases. The CDR3 spans 15 residues. V lost 1 base to trimming and J lost 8 bases; unmatched junction nucleotides: 7. The germline gives CDR1 SGHTA, CDR2 FQGNSA. The CDR3 spells CASSLVRLATYEQFF. The CDR3 DNA sequence: TGTGCCAGCAGCTTAGTGCGACTAGCGACATATGAGCAGTTCTTC.

This chain links TRBV12-3 or TRBV12-4 with TRBJ1-5; D unclear. The CDR3 is 13 residues long. The V and J ends lost 3 bases and 5 bases respectively, with 8 bases between them. This CDR3 reads CASSFQVDQPQHF. The CDR3 DNA reads TGTGCCAGCAGTTTCCAGGTCGATCAGCCCCAGCATTTT.

In this sample, this clone turned up once. V gene TRBV19 combines with J gene TRBJ2-7, with TRBD2 identical over 7 bases. V shed 6 bases, J shed 3 bases, and the junction held 5 bases outside the gene matches. In germline, CDR1 is LNHDA, CDR2 SQIVND (reference sequence). This CDR3 region has 13 residues. CDR3 amino acids: CASSPSGNYEQYF. The CDR3 region has the DNA TGTGCCAGTAGCCCTAGCGGAAACTACGAGCAGTACTTC.

The genes are TRBV7-2 and TRBJ2-7; D might be TRBD2 (6 bases). The CDR3 spans 13 residues. Trimming removed 3 bases at V and 6 bases at J, with 12 bases between. Germline CDR1 reads SGHTA; CDR2 reads FQGNSA. The CDR3 reads CASSFGGDREQYF. CDR3 DNA: TGTGCCAGCAGCTTCGGCGGGGATCGCGAGCAGTACTTC.

The J gene is TRBJ2-1, the V gene TRBV5-1, with a weak D call TRBD1 (6 bases). The CDR3 consists of 16 residues. V lost 2 bases to trimming and J lost 2 bases, with 14 bases between them. Germline assignment: CDR1 SGHRS and CDR2 YFSETQ. The CDR3 here is CASSLNRVGAYNEQFF. Here the CDR3 DNA reads TGCGCCAGCAGCTTAAACAGGGTAGGGGCCTACAATGAGCAGTTCTTC.

V is TRBV19 and J is TRBJ2-5; the D gene is possibly TRBD1 (5 bases). The germline V gene encodes CDR1 LNHDA and CDR2 SQIVND (reference sequence). V lost 6 bases, J lost 3 bases, and 14 bases lay in between. This CDR3 has 14 residues. The chain's CDR3 is CASSQRGGKETQYF. DNA for the CDR3: TGTGCCAGTAGCCAAAGGGGCGGAAAAGAGACCCAGTACTTC. The entire variable domain, with the rest obtained from reference TRBV19 and TRBJ2-5, is as follows: DGGITQSPKYLFRKEGQNVTLSCEQNLNHDAMYWYRQDPGQGLRLIYYSQIVNDFQKGDIAEGYSVSREKKESFPLTVTSAQKNPTAFYLCASSQRGGKETQYFGPGTRLLVL.

J is TRBJ2-3 and V is TRBV6-2 or TRBV6-3; the match to TRBD2 covers 11 bases. J was trimmed by 4 bases and V by 6 bases; bases with no gene match: 9. This CDR3 has 16 amino acids. The V gene's germline CDR1 is MNHEY and CDR2 SVGEGT. CDR3 sequence reads: CASSRSGRARADTQYF. The CDR3 DNA sequence: TGTGCCAGCAGCCGTAGCGGGAGGGCCAGGGCAGATACGCAGTATTTT.

The chain recombines TRBV14 with TRBJ2-5; a possible D gene is TRBD2 (5 bases). V lost 0 bases and J lost 4, with 12 bases in between. CDR1 is SGHDN, CDR2 FVKESK, per germline. The CDR3 runs to 15 residues. In DNA, the CDR3 is TGTGCCAGCAGCCAAGATAGCGTTTTGGGAGAGACCCAGTACTTC. Protein: CASSQDSVLGETQYF.

The V gene is TRBV2, the J gene TRBJ2-7; 9 bases map to TRBD2. Unmatched junction bases numbered 2, after V lost 1 base and J lost 7 bases. This CDR3 spans 13 amino acids. Germline V gene sequence: CDR1 SNHLY, CDR2 FYNNEI. The CDR3 is CASSEGLAVEQYF. DNA for the CDR3: TGTGCCAGCAGTGAAGGACTAGCGGTTGAGCAGTACTTC.

The chain has TRBV7-8 and TRBJ1-5, with 7 positions matching TRBD1. CDR3 length equals 14 residues. CDR1 and CDR2 from the germline V gene are SGHVS and FQNEAQ. The J segment lost 2 bases and the V segment lost 5 bases, leaving 3 bases of the junction unmatched. CDR3: CASSPRGGNQPQHF. The CDR3 DNA reads as TGTGCCAGCAGCCCCAGGGGGGGCAATCAGCCCCAGCATTTT. Supplemented by reference TRBV7-8 and TRBJ1-5, the full variable domain reads GAGVSQSPRYKVAKRGQDVALRCDPISGHVSLFWYQQALGQGPEFLTYFQNEAQLDKSGLPSDRFFAERPEGSVSTLKIQRTQQEDSAVYLCASSPRGGNQPQHFGDGTRLSIL.

The chain uses TRBV7-6 and TRBJ1-5, with a tentative D call TRBD1 (5 bases). Germline V CDR1 and CDR2: SGHVS, FNYEAQ. The CDR3 is 15 residues long. V was clipped by 5 bases and J by 7 bases, with 18 bases between them. CDR3 bases: TGTGCCAGCAGCCCCGGGGGGTGGTCCGTCCAGCCCCAGCATTTT. Translation: CASSPGGWSVQPQHF.

This clone was counted once. V usage is TRBV5-1 and J usage is TRBJ2-2; TRBD1 matches 7 bases. Germline V CDR1 and CDR2: SGHRS, YFSETQ. With V trimmed by 3 bases and J by 6 bases, 5 bases remained unmatched. This CDR3 has 14 residues. The CDR3 region is CASSSRQGAGELFF. CDR3 bases: TGCGCCAGCAGCTCCCGACAGGGCGCCGGGGAGCTGTTTTTT. Full variable domain (missing parts from reference TRBV5-1 and TRBJ2-2): KAGVTQTPRYLIKTRGQQVTLSCSPISGHRSVSWYQQTPGQGLQFLFEYFSETQRNKGNFPGRFSGRQFSNSRSEMNVSTLELGDSALYLCASSSRQGAGELFFGEGSRLTVL.

The rearrangement uses TRBV7-2 and TRBJ1-1; D gene unclear. V was shortened by 10 bases and J by 4 bases, with 16 bases between the two germline ends. Germline V gene data show CDR1 as SGHTA and CDR2 as FQGNSA. This CDR3 has 13 residues. DNA of the CDR3: TGTGCCACCTCGCAGTCTGGTGGCACTGAAGCTTTCTTT. This sequence encodes CATSQSGGTEAFF.

The chain joins TRBV7-2 to TRBJ1-2, with D perhaps matching TRBD1 (5 bases). Trimming took off 4 bases at V and 6 bases at J, with 18 bases between the two ends. This CDR3 is 15 amino acids long. CDR1 is SGHTA and CDR2 is FQGNSA in the germline V gene. Here the CDR3 reads CASSSYTGGVDGYTF. DNA of the CDR3: TGTGCCAGCAGCTCCTACACGGGAGGGGTCGATGGCTACACCTTC. The variable domain in full, completed from reference TRBV7-2 and TRBJ1-2, reads GAGVSQSPSNKVTEKGKDVELRCDPISGHTALYWYRQSLGQGLEFLIYFQGNSAPDKSGLPSDRFSAERTGGSVSTLTIQRTQQEDSAVYLCASSSYTGGVDGYTFGSGTRLTVV.

The J gene is TRBJ2-3, the V gene TRBV6-1, with D hard to call. CDR1 and CDR2 (germline): MNHNS, SASEGT. The germline V and J ends were trimmed by 1 base and 3 bases, with 11 bases remaining between them. CDR3 length equals 15 residues. In DNA, the CDR3 is TGTGCCAGCAGTGAAGTCTATCTTGCTACAGATACGCAGTATTTT. This encodes CASSEVYLATDTQYF.

This chain connects TRBV3-1 (or the pseudogene TRBV3-2) to TRBJ2-3; possible D gene TRBD1, 6 bases. The CDR3 is 17 amino acids. Germline loops: CDR1 LGHDT, CDR2 YNNKEL (reference sequence). V was pared by 2 bases and J by 5 bases, with 20 bases between. The CDR3 sequence is CASSQKSSVPTGDTQYF. The CDR3 nucleotides read TGTGCCAGCAGCCAAAAAAGTTCCGTCCCGACAGGAGATACGCAGTATTTT.

The chain employs TRBV5-1 and TRBJ1-5; 9 bases map to TRBD1. After removal of 4 bases from V and 5 bases from J, the junction contained 7 bases not matched to a gene. Germline V gene sequence: CDR1 SGHRS, CDR2 YFSETQ. The CDR3 extends over 15 amino acids. CDR3 DNA sequence: TGCGCCAGCAGCCTGGACAGGGGTGAAGATCAGCCCCAGCATTTT. Encoded protein: CASSLDRGEDQPQHF.

J is TRBJ2-3 and V is TRBV5-5; 10 positions match TRBD2. The CDR3 length is 17 residues. CDR1 and CDR2 from the germline V gene are SGHKS and YYEKEE (reference sequence). V lost 4 bases to trimming and J lost 0 bases; unmatched junction nucleotides: 8. The CDR3 spells CASSLVTSGTSTDTQYF. The DNA of the CDR3 is TGTGCCAGCAGCCTAGTAACTAGCGGGACTAGCACAGATACGCAGTATTTT.

The chain uses TRBV19 and TRBJ2-7; a possible D gene is TRBD1 (6 bases). Deletions cut 5 bases from V and 7 bases from J, with 18 bases between. The germline V gene has CDR1 LNHDA and CDR2 SQIVND (reference sequence). This CDR3 comprises 14 residues. The CDR3 DNA is TGTGCCAGTAGTCCTAAGACAGGACGTTGGGAGCAGTACTTC. Translated: CASSPKTGRWEQYF.

The count of this clone is one. The chain combines TRBV6-2 or TRBV6-3 with TRBJ2-7, with 9 bases identical to TRBD2. Germline trimming cut 5 bases from V and 4 bases from J; bases unmatched to any gene: 6. The germline CDR1 and CDR2 sequences are MNHEY and SVGEGT. This CDR3 comprises 14 residues. CDR3 coding DNA: TGTGCCAGCAGTGGGCGCGGGAGGGTATACGAGCAGTACTTC. Its protein is CASSGRGRVYEQYF.

The gene calls are TRBV3-1 (or the pseudogene TRBV3-2) and TRBJ2-7; D remains unclear. The CDR3 extends over 15 amino acids. Germline V gives CDR1 LGHDT, CDR2 YNNKEL (reference sequence). Trimming left V 1 base short and J 2 bases short, with 12 bases between. The CDR3 coding sequence is TGTGCCAGCAGCCAAGCCGGAGTTAATCCCTACGAGCAGTACTTC. Amino acid sequence: CASSQAGVNPYEQYF.

This clone was counted a few times. The chain joins TRBV19 to TRBJ2-7; 8 positions match TRBD1. The CDR3 consists of 14 residues. The germline CDR1 and CDR2 sequences are LNHDA and SQIVND (reference sequence). V lost 3 bases to trimming and J lost 4 bases; unmatched junction nucleotides: 5. The CDR3 is CASSIRQGAYEQYF. The CDR3, as DNA: TGTGCCAGTAGTATTCGGCAGGGGGCATACGAGCAGTACTTC.

The gene calls are TRBV6-6 and TRBJ2-7; TRBD1 matches at 8 bases. Germline V gives CDR1 MNHNY, CDR2 SVGAGI (reference sequence). The V and J ends lost 7 bases and 9 bases, in that order; junction bases with no gene match: 11. CDR3 length: 13 amino acids. The CDR3 DNA reads TGTGCCAGCACCTTACCAGGGGGCCCTGGGCAGTACTTC. Residues: CASTLPGGPGQYF.

This rearrangement joins TRBV21-1 to TRBJ1-6; the table gives TRBD1 as D, unverified against the DNA. TRBV21-1 is designated a pseudogene. This CDR3 spans 17 amino acids. The CDR3 nucleotides are TGTGCCAGCAGCACCCGAGACAGTAGCTCCTATAATTCACCCCTCCACTTT. This codes for CASSTRDSSSYNSPLHF.

This chain links TRBV15 with TRBJ2-3, with TRBD2 as a possible D gene (5 bases). The germline V gene has CDR1 LNHNV and CDR2 YYDKDF (reference sequence). CDR3 length: 16 residues. Trimming left V 5 bases short and J 1 base short, with 16 bases between. Here the CDR3 reads CATSAGLARGTDTQYF. The CDR3 bases are TGTGCCACCAGCGCCGGACTGGCTCGAGGCACAGATACGCAGTATTTT.

This clone has a single count. V is TRBV2 and J is TRBJ1-1; 9 positions agree with TRBD1. Losses at the gene ends were 7 bases for V and 4 bases for J; bases not matched to a gene: 7. The CDR3 has 14 residues. Per germline, CDR1 SNHLY and CDR2 FYNNEI. CDR3 protein: CASNGQGTVTEAFF. The CDR3 nucleotides are TGTGCCAGCAACGGACAGGGGACAGTCACTGAAGCTTTCTTT.

Written as DNA, the CDR3 is TGTGCCACCAGCAGAGATCTTGAACTAGCGGGGACAGATACGCAGTATTTT. Protein sequence: CATSRDLELAGTDTQYF. The chain employs TRBV15 and TRBJ2-3; 10 bases are shared with TRBD2. V shed 0 bases and J 3 bases; nucleotides not matched to a gene: 6. Germline values: CDR1 LNHNV, CDR2 YYDKDF (reference sequence). This CDR3 has 17 residues.